The 25 T cell receptor beta chains reported below all come from one sample, sequenced in a study of identical twins. Each CDR3 protein gets one entry after TCRdb re-called the 5' RACE reads with MiXCR. Of roughly 1.6 million distinct CDR3 sequences in the sample, around 29% were seen once. Sequenced: cord blood. The receptors stem from a newborn girl in good health.

The rearrangement joins TRBV3-1 to TRBJ2-1, with D tentatively TRBD1 (5 bases). The CDR3 extends over 16 amino acids. V dropped 4 bases and J dropped 7 bases, with 20 bases sitting between them. Germline CDR1 LGHDT, CDR2 YNNKEL (reference sequence). The CDR3 loop reads CASSPSSGAIMNEQFF. CDR3 bases: TGTGCCAGCAGCCCCTCCTCTGGGGCTATTATGAATGAGCAGTTCTTC.

The V call is TRBV6-5, the J call TRBJ2-1; 8 nucleotides line up with TRBD1. The CDR3 is 15 amino acids. Germline values: CDR1 MNHEY, CDR2 SVGAGI. V was clipped by 7 bases and J by 5 bases; unmatched bases: 10. The CDR3 DNA follows: TGTGCCAGCACCCCCCAGGACAGGGTAGACAATGAGCAGTTCTTC. It is translated as CASTPQDRVDNEQFF.

CDR3 bases: TGTGCCAGCAGTGAAAAGGGGAAAGCTTTCTTT. It yields the protein CASSEKGKAFF. V usage is TRBV2 and J usage is TRBJ1-1; possible D gene TRBD1, 5 bases. CDR1 is SNHLY, CDR2 FYNNEI, per germline. CDR3 length: 11 amino acids. Between the trimmed V and J ends, which lost 2 bases and 9 bases, there was a span of 7 bases.

CDR3 DNA sequence: TGTGCCAGCATGGGGACATCTAATCAGCCCCAGCATTTT. This sequence encodes CASMGTSNQPQHF. The rearrangement links TRBV2 to TRBJ1-5, with D possibly matching TRBD1 (6 bases). V was trimmed by 7 bases and J by 4 bases, leaving 11 bases between them. Germline V CDR1 and CDR2: SNHLY, FYNNEI. The CDR3 has 13 residues.

This clonotype was recorded at least ten times. A junction end diverges from the germline sequence, so it may reflect a read error. The genes are TRBV5-1 and TRBJ2-1, with D possibly TRBD1 on 6 matching bases. The CDR3 is 14 residues long. Germline assignment: CDR1 SGHRS and CDR2 YFSETQ. This chain's CDR3 is CASSLVGGANEQFF. The CDR3, as DNA: TGTGCCAGCAGCTTAGTAGGGGGAGCAAATGAGCAGTTCTTC.

CDR3 coding DNA: TGCAGTGCTAGAGAGGTCGAAACCTACGAGCAGTACTTC. It translates to CSAREVETYEQYF. This chain links TRBV20-1 with TRBJ2-7; D is uncertain. Germline CDR1 and CDR2: DFQATT and SNEGSKA (reference sequence). V lost 0 bases and J 2 bases, leaving 8 bases between the germline ends. This CDR3 comprises 13 residues.

The chain combines TRBV28 with TRBJ1-1; possibly TRBD1 for D (5 bases). The CDR3 is made up of 14 amino acids. V was clipped by 3 bases and J by 4 bases, with 12 bases between them. Germline V gene sequence: CDR1 MDHEN, CDR2 SYDVKM. The CDR3 spells CASSFLDGGTEAFF. CDR3 in DNA: TGTGCCAGCAGTTTCCTTGATGGGGGCACTGAAGCTTTCTTT.

This sequence joins TRBV4-2 and TRBJ2-7, with 9 bases fitting TRBD2. V lost 2 bases and J lost 7; bases outside the gene matches: 18. The V gene's germline CDR1 is LGHNA and CDR2 YNFKEQ. CDR3 length: 18 amino acids. DNA of the CDR3: TGTGCCAGCAGCCAAAAGCTAGCGGGGAGGACTTACTACAATGAGCAGTACTTC. As protein: CASSQKLAGRTYYNEQYF.

This clonotype was observed many times. CDR3 protein: CAISDPLLLAGEGIQYF. The CDR3 DNA reads as TGTGCCATCAGTGATCCCCTTCTCCTAGCGGGAGAGGGAATTCAGTACTTC. The chain uses TRBV10-3 and TRBJ2-4; 10 bases are shared with TRBD2. Germline V gene sequence: CDR1 ENHRY, CDR2 SYGVKD. V lost 3 bases to trimming and J lost 10 bases; unmatched junction nucleotides: 15. CDR3 size: 17 residues.

This chain connects TRBV20-1 to TRBJ2-3, with TRBD1 matching over 8 bases. Germline V gives CDR1 DFQATT, CDR2 SNEGSKA (reference sequence). J gave up 6 bases and V 3 bases, and 5 bases lay outside the gene matches. This CDR3 region has 13 residues. CDR3 DNA: TGCAGTGCTAGTCAGGGGGCAAAGGATACGCAGTATTTT. This encodes CSASQGAKDTQYF.

This CDR3 reads CASSPYRGPYEQYF. CDR3 DNA sequence: TGTGCCAGCAGCCCCTACAGGGGTCCCTACGAGCAGTACTTC. The chain uses TRBV27 and TRBJ2-7; 7 positions agree with TRBD1. V dropped 6 bases and J dropped 2; count of bases not matched to a gene: 7. The CDR3 covers 14 residues. Germline loops: CDR1 MNHEY, CDR2 SMNVEV (reference sequence).

This clonotype showed up just a few times. The gene calls are TRBV7-9 and TRBJ1-5; D perhaps matches TRBD1 (5 bases). The ends were cut back, 5 bases at V and 3 bases at J, with 11 bases in the middle. Germline V gene data show CDR1 as SEHNR and CDR2 as FQNEAQ (reference sequence). CDR3 length: 14 residues. The CDR3 nucleotides read TGTGCCAGCAGCCCCGACAGATTCAATCAGCCCCAGCATTTT. Translation gives CASSPDRFNQPQHF.

The table lists this clonotype with many counts. The chain recombines TRBV4-1 with TRBJ2-3; TRBD2 aligns across 7 bases. Trimming removed 1 base from V and 3 bases from J; junction bases left unmatched: 4. The CDR3 has 15 amino acids. From germline, CDR1 is MGHRA and CDR2 YSYEKL. This CDR3 is CASSQVGLGTDTQYF. The CDR3 coding sequence is TGCGCCAGCAGCCAAGTCGGACTAGGAACAGATACGCAGTATTTT.

This clonotype was seen a handful of times. The chain couples TRBV5-5 to TRBJ2-3, with 7 bases aligning to TRBD1. This CDR3 contains 16 residues. V dropped 2 bases and J dropped 4; count of bases not matched to a gene: 10. Per germline, CDR1 SGHKS and CDR2 YYEKEE (reference sequence). This CDR3 reads CASSFGATGWADTQYF. In nucleotides, the CDR3 is TGTGCCAGCAGCTTTGGCGCGACAGGGTGGGCAGATACGCAGTATTTT.

Remarks on this clonotype: One end of the junction is discordant with germline, which a read error may explain. This chain links TRBV4-1 with TRBJ1-2; the D gene is possibly TRBD1 (6 bases). The CDR3 contains 15 residues. The germline CDR1 and CDR2 sequences are MGHRA and YSYEKL. CDR3 nucleotide sequence: TGCGCCAGCAGCCAAGAGGGCAGGGGAAGCTATTGCTACACCTTC. Its protein product is CASSQEGRGSYCYTF.

The chain joins TRBV14 to TRBJ1-1; D is perhaps TRBD1 (6 bases). This CDR3 is 14 amino acids long. Trimming left V 0 bases short and J 7 bases short, with 12 bases between. Germline V lookup: CDR1 SGHDN, CDR2 FVKESK. The CDR3 protein is CASSQEPGAVEAFF. The CDR3 bases are TGTGCCAGCAGCCAAGAGCCGGGGGCGGTTGAAGCTTTCTTT.

A note on this clonotype: This clone may be a read error of a much larger clone one base away. V gene TRBV14 combines with J gene TRBJ2-4, with 11 positions matching TRBD2. The CDR3 has 16 residues. The germline CDR1 and CDR2 sequences are SGHDN and FVKESK. J gave up 13 bases and V 1 base, and 12 bases lay outside the gene matches. In DNA, the CDR3 is TGTGCCAGCAGCCAAGTGACTAGCGGGGAATACAATGAGCAGTACTTC. Translating it yields CASSQVTSGEYNEQYF.

This clonotype was detected only a few times. The junction and the germline gene differ at one end; a read error may be behind it. The V gene is TRBV6-4, the J gene TRBJ2-1; perhaps TRBD1 as D (6 bases). There are 15 residues in the CDR3. CDR1 is MRHNA, CDR2 SNTAGT, per germline. The CDR3 loop reads CTSSDSGHSYNEQFF. In DNA form, the CDR3 reads TGTACCAGCAGTGACTCGGGACACTCCTACAATGAGCAGTTCTTC.

The chain has TRBV29-1 and TRBJ2-5, with D perhaps TRBD1 (5 bases). The CDR3 sequence is 16 residues long. Deletions cut 0 bases from V and 11 bases from J, with 25 bases between. Germline CDR1 is SQVTM and CDR2 is ANQGSEA. This CDR3 is CSVEDEFGRVGNEQYF. The CDR3 region has the DNA TGCAGCGTTGAAGATGAGTTTGGCAGGGTGGGCAATGAGCAGTACTTC.

Comments on this clonotype: The germline gene is not matched at one end of the junction; a read error may be the cause. This sequence joins TRBV4-2 and TRBJ2-5; 8 bases align to TRBD2. CDR1 LGHNA and CDR2 YNFKEQ come from the germline V gene. This CDR3 contains 16 residues. CDR3 loop: CVSSQEASGPQETQYF. The CDR3 nucleotides read TGTGTCAGCAGCCAAGAGGCTAGCGGGCCCCAAGAGACCCAGTACTTC.

The V and J genes are TRBV2 and TRBJ1-4, with unresolved D. This CDR3 has 12 amino acids. V lost 6 bases and J lost 8, with 10 bases in between. Per the germline V gene, CDR1 is SNHLY and CDR2 is FYNNEI. The CDR3 is CASREGWEKLFF. For the CDR3, the DNA is TGTGCCAGCAGGGAGGGATGGGAAAAACTGTTTTTT.

The chain employs TRBV28 and TRBJ2-2; 10 bases match TRBD1. Trimming cost V 3 bases and J 3 bases; bases outside gene matches: 4. CDR3 length equals 16 residues. Germline V gene sequence: CDR1 MDHEN, CDR2 SYDVKM. CDR3 DNA: TGTGCCAGCAGTTTTGGGGGACAGGGGCACACCGGGGAGCTGTTTTTT. It yields the protein CASSFGGQGHTGELFF.

This clonotype appeared many times. The chain has TRBV5-1 and TRBJ2-7, with 7 bases lining up with TRBD1. The CDR3 has 16 amino acids. With V trimmed by 5 bases and J by 3 bases, 14 bases remained unmatched. Germline loops: CDR1 SGHRS, CDR2 YFSETQ. The CDR3 DNA reads TGCGCCAGCAGTTTAGGTCCGGGACAGTTAATCTACGAGCAGTACTTC. As protein: CASSLGPGQLIYEQYF. Looking up the rest from reference TRBV5-1 and TRBJ2-7 gives the full variable domain: KAGVTQTPRYLIKTRGQQVTLSCSPISGHRSVSWYQQTPGQGLQFLFEYFSETQRNKGNFPGRFSGRQFSNSRSEMNVSTLELGDSALYLCASSLGPGQLIYEQYFGPGTRLTVT.

In its sample, this clonotype was seen once. This sequence joins TRBV2 and TRBJ2-3; D possibly corresponds to TRBD2 (7 bases). Trimming removed 11 bases from V and 4 bases from J, with 22 bases in between. This CDR3 contains 15 residues. The germline gives CDR1 SNHLY, CDR2 FYNNEI. The CDR3 loop reads CAVRGALDGSDTQYF. The CDR3 nucleotides are TGTGCCGTCCGGGGGGCCCTAGATGGTTCAGATACGCAGTATTTT.

J is TRBJ1-1 and V is TRBV12-5; no clear D. The V gene's germline CDR1 is LGHNT and CDR2 FRNRAP. The CDR3 is 16 amino acids. V shed 0 bases and J shed 4 bases, with 15 bases lying between them. The CDR3 coding sequence is TGTGCTAGTGGTTTGGTAGTAGGCGGCTCCGGCACTGAAGCTTTCTTT. It is translated as CASGLVVGGSGTEAFF.